The 11 T cell receptor beta chains given below trace back to one sample, sequenced in a study of blood T cell repertoires in COVID-19 (dated by TCRdb to the early 2020s). Receptor libraries were prepared by the immunoSEQ multiplex PCR assay. Sourced from immuneACCESS, this table was stored by TCRdb with only in-frame sequences that have V and J called. A share of the clones is absent; for the studies checked, an unresolved V gene accounts for under half, and the remainder has no known explanation. A total of 150,000 to 200,000 clones appear in this sample, around 84% of them only once. Clones ranked in the top ten supply less than 3% of the sample. Sequencing input: peripheral blood. These receptors were collected from a man aged 40-55 years with active or convalescent COVID-19.

V gene TRBV29-1 combines with J gene TRBJ1-1; TRBD1 agrees at 9 bases. This CDR3 is 12 amino acids long. Germline CDR1 SQVTM, CDR2 ANQGSEA. J gave up 4 bases and V 6 bases, and 3 bases lay outside the gene matches. The DNA for the CDR3 is TGCAGCGTGGGACAGGGTGGCACTGAAGCTTTCTTT. It encodes CSVGQGGTEAFF.

This clone was picked up a small number of times. The rearrangement joins TRBV5-6 to TRBJ1-2, with D perhaps matching TRBD1 (5 bases). Between the trimmed V and J ends, which lost 3 bases and 4 bases, there was a span of 13 bases. From germline, CDR1 is SGHDT and CDR2 YYEEEE. The CDR3 spans 14 residues. The CDR3 here is CASSSRVGFYGYTF. CDR3 DNA: TGTGCCAGCAGCTCCAGGGTAGGCTTCTATGGCTACACCTTC.

V is TRBV6-5 and J is TRBJ2-3; 8 positions agree with TRBD2. CDR1 is MNHEY, CDR2 SVGAGI, per germline. V gave up 11 bases and J gave up 0 bases; unmatched junction bases: 7. The CDR3 totals 14 residues. The CDR3 sequence is CAGWAGGSTDTQYF. The CDR3 DNA reads TGTGCCGGTTGGGCGGGGGGTAGCACAGATACGCAGTATTTT.

The V call is TRBV7-2, the J call TRBJ1-2; 9 bases align to TRBD1. Germline CDR1 and CDR2: SGHTA and FQGNSA. J was trimmed by 8 bases and V by 3 bases; bases with no gene match: 10. The CDR3 consists of 15 residues. The CDR3 coding sequence is TGTGCCAGCAGCTTGGACGGGACAGGGCCGGGAGGCTACACCTTC. The encoded protein is CASSLDGTGPGGYTF. Looking up the rest from reference TRBV7-2 and TRBJ1-2 gives the full variable domain: GAGVSQSPSNKVTEKGKDVELRCDPISGHTALYWYRQSLGQGLEFLIYFQGNSAPDKSGLPSDRFSAERTGGSVSTLTIQRTQQEDSAVYLCASSLDGTGPGGYTFGSGTRLTVV.

The J gene is TRBJ2-6, the V gene TRBV28, with TRBD1 identical over 8 bases. This CDR3 is built from 18 residues. Losses at the gene ends were 4 bases for V and 2 bases for J; bases not matched to a gene: 10. Germline lookup yields CDR1 MDHEN and CDR2 SYDVKM. CDR3 region: CASSSQGQGTPGANVLTF. CDR3 DNA: TGTGCCAGCAGTTCGCAAGGACAGGGAACACCTGGGGCCAACGTCCTGACTTTC.

The V call is TRBV18, the J call TRBJ1-3, with D possibly TRBD1 on 6 matching bases. Between the trimmed V and J ends, which lost 2 bases and 0 bases, there was a span of 11 bases. The CDR3 covers 16 residues. Germline assignment: CDR1 KGHSH and CDR2 LQKENI. The CDR3 region is CASSPSRGSSGNTIYF. CDR3 in DNA: TGTGCCAGCTCACCATCCAGGGGTAGCTCTGGAAACACCATATATTTT.

The chain recombines TRBV9 with TRBJ1-5; 7 bases are shared with TRBD1. Germline trimming cut 3 bases from V and 4 bases from J; bases unmatched to any gene: 1. The CDR3 runs 13 residues. Per the germline V gene, CDR1 is SGDLS and CDR2 is YYNGEE. CDR3 nucleotide sequence: TGTGCCAGCAGCGCACAGGGGAATCAGCCCCAGCATTTT. It is translated as CASSAQGNQPQHF.

This chain links TRBV14 with TRBJ2-3, with D perhaps TRBD2 (7 bases). V was cut by 4 bases and J by 2 bases, with 19 bases left in between. Germline lookup yields CDR1 SGHDN and CDR2 FVKESK. The CDR3 totals 17 residues. CDR3: CASSPIGAGASTDTQYF. CDR3 DNA sequence: TGTGCCAGCAGCCCAATCGGTGCGGGGGCGTCCACAGATACGCAGTATTTT.

The rearrangement links TRBV7-2 to TRBJ1-3, with 7 nucleotides matching TRBD1. CDR1 and CDR2 from the germline V gene are SGHTA and FQGNSA. V lost 1 base and J lost 0; bases outside the gene matches: 9. The CDR3 sequence is 18 residues long. For the CDR3, the DNA is TGTGCCAGCAGCTTAGTCCCCGCAGGGGGAATCTCTGGAAACACCATATATTTT. It specifies CASSLVPAGGISGNTIYF.

J is TRBJ1-6 and V is TRBV10-3; D is undetermined. Deletions cut 2 bases from V and 10 bases from J, with 12 bases between. Per germline, CDR1 ENHRY and CDR2 SYGVKD. The CDR3 consists of 14 residues. The CDR3 spells CAISERAGGSPLHF. CDR3 in DNA: TGTGCCATCAGTGAGAGGGCAGGCGGGTCACCCCTCCACTTT.

This clone was picked up one time. The chain uses TRBV29-1 and TRBJ2-2, with 9 bases aligning to TRBD1. The CDR3 runs 14 residues. The V segment lost 5 bases and the J segment 12 bases; nucleotides outside the gene matches: 13. CDR1 is SQVTM and CDR2 is ANQGSEA in the germline V gene. The CDR3: CSVRPGTGSMKLFF. CDR3 sequence (DNA): TGCAGCGTTAGGCCCGGGACAGGGTCGATGAAGCTGTTTTTT.